This TCR beta chain was profiled in a study of cytomegalovirus exposure and HLA in healthy donors. There are a few counts of this clone. With 60 Vbeta and 13 Jbeta primers, the PCR was carried out. Using immunoSEQ multiplex PCR, the repertoire was profiled, and TCRdb retains in-frame clones only, with some absent. The data contain 85,000 to 130,000 clones, approximately 70% of them singletons. This CDR3 region has 15 residues. The germline V gene has CDR1 SGDLS and CDR2 YYNGEE. The V segment lost 0 bases and the J segment 3 bases; nucleotides outside the gene matches: 5. Sequencing used PBMCs. The sequence was collected from a woman between 18 and 29 years old in good health and CMV-seropositive. The V and J genes are TRBV9 and TRBJ2-7, with 8 nucleotides matching TRBD2. CDR3 nucleotides: TGTGCCAGCAGCGTAGCGGGACTAGGAATCTACGAGCAGTACTTC. It specifies CASSVAGLGIYEQYF.